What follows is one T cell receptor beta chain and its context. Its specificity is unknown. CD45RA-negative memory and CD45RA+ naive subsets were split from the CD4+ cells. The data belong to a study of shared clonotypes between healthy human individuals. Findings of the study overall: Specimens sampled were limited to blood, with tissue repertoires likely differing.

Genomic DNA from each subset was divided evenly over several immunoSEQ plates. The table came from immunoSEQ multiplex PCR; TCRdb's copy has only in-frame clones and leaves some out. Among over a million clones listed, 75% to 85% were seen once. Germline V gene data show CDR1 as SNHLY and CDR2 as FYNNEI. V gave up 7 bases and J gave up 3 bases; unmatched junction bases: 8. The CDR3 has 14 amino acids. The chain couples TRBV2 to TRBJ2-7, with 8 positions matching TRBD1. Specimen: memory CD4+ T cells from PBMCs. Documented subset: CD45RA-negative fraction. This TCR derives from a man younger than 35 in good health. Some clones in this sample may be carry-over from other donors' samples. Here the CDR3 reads CASKNRDRSYEQYF. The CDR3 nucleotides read TGTGCCAGCAAAAACCGGGACAGGAGCTACGAGCAGTACTTC.